This section outlines one TCR beta chain sequence together with its context. The target of this receptor is not known. Per-nucleotide qualities are absent, and no much larger clonotype sits a single base away. The data stem from a study of OX40 agonist ivuxolimab in advanced cancers. Notes on the research overall: Ivuxolimab was an agonistic, fully human IgG2 monoclonal antibody directed against OX40 (CD134), a costimulatory receptor. Of the approximately 53 patients in dose escalation, some 19 had hepatocellular carcinoma, some 15 had melanoma, 9 had renal cell carcinoma and 9 had head and neck cancer. Prior anti-PD-1, anti-PD-L1 or anti-CTLA-4 therapy was permitted, and checkpoint inhibitors had been received by more than 35% of dose-escalation patients. Intravenous ivuxolimab was administered to patients every 2 weeks at six dose levels: 0.01, 0.1, 0.3, 1.5, 3 and 10 mg/kg. The purpose of peripheral TCRbeta sequencing was to test whether ivuxolimab changed TCR sequence diversity and led to clonal T-cell expansion. Partial responses were achieved by three dose-escalation patients, of whom one had hepatocellular carcinoma and two had cutaneous melanoma. The monotherapy dose-escalation portion (N of about 50 patients) of the phase I ivuxolimab trial is reported in the paper. A male proportion of 82.7% and a mean age of roughly 58 years, ranging from 23 to 79, were recorded for the dose-escalation cohort. Overall study results and their limits: The antigen specificity of the peripheral T cells that underwent clonal expansion was not determined. Low levels of normalized T-cell clonal expansion were also shown by some nonresponding patients. At doses of 0.1 to 3.0 mg/kg, clonal expansion of both CD4+ and CD8+ blood T cells was observed from baseline to week 6. After ivuxolimab, expanded clones were on average more numerous among CD8+ T cells than among CD4+ T cells. In the 0.1-3.0 mg/kg groups, partial responders were among the patients with the lowest normalized peripheral clonal expansion, particularly in CD8+ T cells.

The V and J ends are trimmed by 4 bases and 4 bases, leaving 10 bases between them. From a lookup of the germline V gene (reference sequence), CDR1 and CDR2 are PRHDT and FYEKMQ. Its CDR3 holds 14 amino acids, cysteine through phenylalanine. Only the CDR3 DNA is retained, 42 bases long and in frame from the first base. Genomic DNA was extracted from sorted cells for sequencing of the TCRbeta CDR3 region. The immunoSEQ Assay was used to sequence the TCRbeta CDR3 regions. This immuneACCESS table, as held by TCRdb, lists in-frame sequences with V and J called but not all clones. Of the missing ones, under half trace to an unresolved V gene in checked studies; the others have no known cause. This sample is represented by tens of thousands of clones; 85% to 95% of them were singletons. The ten largest clones capture 0.32% of the sample. The trial excluded patients who had a history of autoimmune disease or were on systemic immunosuppression. Peripheral blood for TCR sequencing was collected from all dose cohorts at baseline, on cycle 4 day 1, and on cycle 7 day 1. The samples were taken from a phase I, first-in-human, multicenter, open-label dose-escalation trial of ivuxolimab. Adults with locally advanced or metastatic melanoma, renal cell, hepatocellular, or head and neck squamous cell carcinoma were enrolled in the trial. Before TCR sequencing, CD4+ and CD8+ T cells were separately sorted from peripheral blood.

This sample comprised CD4+ or CD8+ T cells sorted from blood, obtained in a trial of the OX40 agonist ivuxolimab. The chain links TRBV13 with TRBJ1-4; possibly the D gene is TRBD1, per 6 matching bases. This receptor was obtained from an adult with an advanced solid tumor such as melanoma, head and neck, liver or kidney cancer. The DNA sequence is given as TGTGCCAGCAGCTATACAGGGCGTAATGAAAAACTGTTTTTT. This translates into CASSYTGRNEKLFF. Reference TRBV13 and TRBJ1-4 proteins supply the regions before and after the CDR3; the full variable domain is: AAGVIQSPRHLIKEKRETATLKCYPIPRHDTVYWYQQGPGQDPQFLISFYEKMQSDKGSIPDRFSAQQFSDYHSELNMSSLELGDSALYFCASSYTGRNEKLFFGSGTQLSVL.